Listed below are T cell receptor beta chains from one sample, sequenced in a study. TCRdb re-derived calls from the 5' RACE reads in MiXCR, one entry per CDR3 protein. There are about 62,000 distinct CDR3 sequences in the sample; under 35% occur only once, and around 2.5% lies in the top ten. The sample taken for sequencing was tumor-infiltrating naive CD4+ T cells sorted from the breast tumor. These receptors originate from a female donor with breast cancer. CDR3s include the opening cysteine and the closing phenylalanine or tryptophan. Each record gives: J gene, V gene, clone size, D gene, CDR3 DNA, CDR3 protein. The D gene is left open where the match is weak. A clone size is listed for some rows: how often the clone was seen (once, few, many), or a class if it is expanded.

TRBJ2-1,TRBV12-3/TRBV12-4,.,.,TGTGCCAGCAGAATGGGGGCAGGAGGCGGTGAGCAGTTCTTC,CASRMGAGGGEQFF
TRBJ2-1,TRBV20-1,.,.,TGCAGTGCTAGCCCGAACAATGAGCAGTTCTTC,CSASPNNEQFF
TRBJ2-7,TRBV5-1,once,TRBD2,TGCGCCAGTAGCTTGGTTGCGGGAGAGACCGAGCGGTACTTC,CASSLVAGETERYF
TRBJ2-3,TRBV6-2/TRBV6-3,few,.,TGTGCCAGCAGTTACTCGATATGGATGGGCACAGATACGCAGTATTTT,CASSYSIWMGTDTQYF
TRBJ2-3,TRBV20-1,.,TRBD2,TGCAGTGCTAAGGGACTAGCGTTGAGCACAGATACGCAGTATTTT,CSAKGLALSTDTQYF
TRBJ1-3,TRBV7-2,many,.,TGTGCCAGCAGCTTTTTTCCCCGGGGAAGTGGAAACACCATATATTTT,CASSFFPRGSGNTIYF
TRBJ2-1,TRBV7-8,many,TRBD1,TGTGCCAGCAGCTCGTACTCGGGACAGGTAATCAATGAGCAGTTCTTC,CASSSYSGQVINEQFF
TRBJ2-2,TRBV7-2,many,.,TGTGCCAGCAGCCGACCACTAGGGGGCACCGGGGAGCTGTTTTTT,CASSRPLGGTGELFF
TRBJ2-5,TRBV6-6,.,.,TGTGCCAGCAGCCCCGATGGGGACGGGACCCAGTACTTC,CASSPDGDGTQYF
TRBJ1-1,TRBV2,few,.,TGTGCCAGCAGTTACCTAGAGAACACTGAAGCTTTCTTT,CASSYLENTEAFF
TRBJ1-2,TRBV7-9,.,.,TGTGCCAGCACCTTCTGGGGACCCTATGGCTACACCTTC,CASTFWGPYGYTF
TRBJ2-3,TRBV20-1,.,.,TGCAGTGCTACCCGACCGGGACTTACGCCCGGGGATACGCAGTATTTT,CSATRPGLTPGDTQYF
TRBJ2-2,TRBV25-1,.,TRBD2,TGTGCCAGCAGTGGGACTAGCGGGAGGGCCAGGGAGAACACCGGGGAGCTGTTTTTT,CASSGTSGRARENTGELFF
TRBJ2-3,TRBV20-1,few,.,TGCAGTGCTAGAGATACGGGCGGTCCACAAGATACGCAGTATTTT,CSARDTGGPQDTQYF
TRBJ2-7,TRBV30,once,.,TGTGCCTGGAGTGTAGGGCAACCCGACGAGCAGTACTTC,CAWSVGQPDEQYF
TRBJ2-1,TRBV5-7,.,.,TGTGCCAGCCCCCCGCCGAACAATGAGCAGTCCTTC,CASPPPNNEQSF
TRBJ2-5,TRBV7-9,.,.,TGTGCCAGCGGACTTAAAGAGACCCAGTACTTC,CASGLKETQYF
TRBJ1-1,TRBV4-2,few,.,TGTGCCAGCAGACCAAGGATTGGGGGTAGGGACACTGAAGCTTTCTTT,CASRPRIGGRDTEAFF
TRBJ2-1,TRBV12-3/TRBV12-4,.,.,TGTGCCAGCAGTTCCACAGGGAGCTCCTACAATGAGCAGTTCTTC,CASSSTGSSYNEQFF
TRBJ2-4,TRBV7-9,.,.,TGTGCCAGCAGCTTAGAGAGGGCCGGGGGCGGCATTCAGTACTTC,CASSLERAGGGIQYF
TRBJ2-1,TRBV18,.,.,TGTGCCAGCTCACCAATGAGCTCCACTTACAATGAGCAGTTCTTC,CASSPMSSTYNEQFF